The present entry profiles one TCR beta chain with its context. What it recognizes is unknown. The data are from a study of radiation and T cells in renal cell carcinoma. Study-wide results and limits: Baseline intratumoral clonotype presence is unknown without pretreatment biopsies. Top tumor clonotypes rose in blood 2 weeks post-radiation, then contracted.

The sample's time point: baseline pretreatment blood. Documented treatment: 15 Gy SBRT to primary tumor, nephrectomy 4 weeks later. This renal cell carcinoma was of the clear cell type. Clones were read by immunoSEQ multiplex PCR, and TCRdb kept only the in-frame ones, dropping some. This table holds 70,000 to 100,000 clones, 65% to 85% found once. This TCR came from a man in his fifties or sixties with renal cell carcinoma. Sequenced here: blood, sampled from a patient whose treatment included radiotherapy and nephrectomy.

The CDR3 region has the DNA TGTGCCAGCTCACCCCCTTACCTGGGCACTGAAGCTTTCTTT. It translates to CASSPPYLGTEAFF. V gene TRBV18 combines with J gene TRBJ1-1; D is undetermined. Trimming took 3 bases from V and 4 from J, leaving 12 bases between them. The CDR3 has 14 amino acids. The germline V gene has CDR1 KGHSH and CDR2 LQKENI.